This TCR beta chain was documented in a study of blood T cell repertoires in COVID-19. Some clones are missing from TCRdb's copy, which holds only in-frame ones; the method was immunoSEQ multiplex PCR. The data show hundreds of thousands of clones, approximately 91% seen once. The CDR3 runs to 15 residues. The germline CDR1 and CDR2 sequences are SGHNT and YYREEE (reference sequence). V lost 0 bases to trimming and J lost 8 bases, with 14 bases between them. The V gene is TRBV5-4, the J gene TRBJ2-2; possibly TRBD2 for D (5 bases). This TCR was recovered from a human donor in a cohort sampled during active COVID-19. Sequenced material: peripheral blood. The CDR3 nucleotides are TGTGCCAGCAGCTTGGAACTAGTTGCTGGAGGGGAGCTGTTTTTT. It codes for CASSLELVAGGELFF.